This T cell receptor (beta chain) was identified in a study of cytomegalovirus exposure and HLA in healthy donors (dated by TCRdb to about 2017). Concerning the study at large: According to an earlier analysis of a few hundred of the donors, 150 million to 200 million T cells yielded 100 million or so unique TCR beta sequences and about 300 Gb of sequence data. About 330 gigabases of sequencing data and around 88 million unique TCR sequences made up an early release that covered several hundred HLA-typed donors. Of the 300 to 500 genotyped donors, 65% to 90% were placed in the genetic ancestry cluster associated with self-reported Caucasian donors. The study aimed to test whether signatures of past pathogen exposure could be identified by cataloging public T cell receptors. The study used immunosequencing to profile the T cell repertoires of several hundred subjects and linked those repertoires to cytomegalovirus serostatus. Besides the first cohort of some 670 subjects, a separate validation cohort made up of over 95 different subjects was used. To predict cytomegalovirus infection status, the study brought together high-throughput TCR immunosequencing, statistical association of individual TCRs with disease status, and machine learning. To study patterns of TCR occurrence, a later analysis re-analyzed previously published TCR beta repertoires from more than 550 donors and added high-resolution HLA genotyping. Rather than using new phenotypic data, the later analysis identified candidate immune exposures from TCR beta sequences and from how often those sequences occurred across donors. An earlier analysis of 587 of the donors used high-throughput TCR beta sequencing to judge whether each TCR beta V gene segment behaved as functional or pseudogenic. Donor age, sex, ethnicity and CMV serostatus were collected together with the repertoire data. Genome-wide SNP genotypes for about 65% of the 666 donors were used in a later genetic analysis, which treated that subset as a discovery cohort. Every discovery cohort repertoire had been produced on one sequencing platform. HLA typing covered class I and class II loci at four-digit resolution. Typing coverage varied by locus: roughly 629-640 donors for A, B, C, DRB1 and DQB1; around 560 for DQA1; about 600 for DPA1; more than 450 for DPB1. Four to six DR-DQ haplotypes were handled as single units for association and clustering, since linkage in the cohort was strong. Among some 400 genotyped donors of the cohort, an average of around 250,000 unique TCR beta nucleotide sequences was sequenced per donor, of which roughly 17% were non-productive. Broader findings and caveats from the paper: Several of the top co-occurrence clusters appeared to be linked to parvovirus B19, influenza, CMV and Epstein-Barr virus, according to a later analysis. Compared with the approximately 670-donor mean, donors in an Asian-associated ancestry cluster had fewer N-insertions in productive TCRs, according to a later genetic analysis. In this cohort, only TCR beta chains were sequenced, and detectable features were limited by the absence of alpha or paired-chain data. Assigning TCR associations to individual alleles was difficult when HLA alleles, especially DR and DQ, strongly co-occurred. CMV serostatus was the only immune exposure information available for the cohort. Correlated functional status among segregating V segments might reflect linkage disequilibrium, but an unknown experimental factor could not be ruled out. A later analysis found that TCR association rates varied across HLA loci, with DRB1 alleles showing the most associated TCRs and HLA-C alleles the fewest. Cytomegalovirus status was reported to be diagnosed by the classifier with high specificity and sensitivity in both the original and validation cohorts. Approximately 18 rarely observed V segments, including chromosome 9 orphons, were excluded from the earlier analysis of several hundred of the donors because counts were too low. Broadly in line with IMGT annotations, most TCR beta V segments showed up in productive rearrangements about 87% or about 30% of the time in an earlier analysis of 587 of the donors. A cluster of highly shared sequence variants was judged likely to represent a technical artifact of the sequencing pipeline. A later genetic analysis associated a missense DCLRE1C variant with V-gene and J-gene trimming of TCR beta chains, and an independent cohort replicated the association. While some public TCRs were present in many individuals, most TCR sequences turned up only very rarely across donors. Roughly uniform sequencing depth across donors was assumed in presence/absence analyses, although this assumption may not hold. A few of the identified cytomegalovirus-associated TCR beta chains were confirmed in vitro to be specific for cytomegalovirus antigens. HLA typing was unavailable for some donors at each locus, so association tests used only the typed subset. Most CMV-associated TCR beta chains appeared to be HLA-restricted in a later analysis, and the HLA associations seemed to be driven largely by CMV exposure. At a false discovery rate of 0.05, a later analysis linked roughly 17,000 TCR beta sequences to specific HLA alleles. It was suggested by the authors that the approach could potentially be generalized to other disease states and immunological phenotypes. In the study, about 150 TCR beta chains were listed as associated with cytomegalovirus. A later analysis found that HLA-associated TCR beta chains were more clonally expanded and had lower generation probabilities than equally common non-associated chains. A further reported finding was that TCR beta sequences accurately predicted the HLA-A and HLA-B alleles for most subjects in the first cohort. The 87-base-pair reads could not distinguish some IMGT-functional V segments, including TRBV6-2 and TRBV6-3, so those segments were excluded.

The cohort was made up of 500 to 850 healthy bone marrow donors. Cohort members were all nominally healthy when sampled, although unrecorded immune exposures were likely present. The donor tested CMV seropositive and was one of the 289 seropositive cohort members. Each donor provided a peripheral blood sample, and peripheral blood mononuclear cells were used for TCR beta sequencing. Genomic DNA extraction from the blood cell samples was performed with the Qiagen DNeasy Blood Extraction Kit. Library generation was performed with the immunoSEQ multiplex PCR assay. For the multiplex PCR, a mixture combining 60 forward primers for TCR Vbeta segments and 13 reverse primers for TCR Jbeta segments was used. A multiplex PCR assay on genomic DNA amplified the CDR3 region of rearranged TCR beta genes. The amplified TCR beta libraries were sequenced on the Illumina HiSeq System as 87-base-pair reads. In the source study's methods: Across the roughly 700 repertoires, a later analysis counted approximately 83 million unique TCR beta chains, roughly 11 million of which were shared by at least two donors. To remove PCR and sequencing errors, raw reads were error-corrected and collapsed into unique sequences using a nearest-neighbor algorithm that merged closely related sequences. Alignment of CDR3 sequences to IMGT reference sequences was used to assign V, D and J gene segments. Each retained sequence needed at least a six-nucleotide match to both a V gene segment and a J gene segment. A rearrangement was called productive if the CDR3 had no stop codons and remained in frame with V and J, and every other rearrangement was called non-productive. Following IMGT convention, CDR3 was defined as the stretch from the second conserved V-encoded cysteine up to the conserved J-encoded phenylalanine. In an earlier analysis of around 640 of the donors, sequences lacking an unambiguous match to a single V gene segment were excluded. An earlier analysis of roughly 590 of the donors called V segments functional above 56.7% productive rearrangements and segregating when the between-donor standard deviation exceeded 5%. To diagnose cytomegalovirus status from the catalog of TCR beta chain sequences, a statistical classification framework was built. A later analysis assigned V and J genes by comparing TCR nucleotide sequences with IMGT/GENE-DB human TR gene sequences. Using the TCRdist pipeline, a later analysis assigned CDR3 sequences along with most-parsimonious VDJ recombination scenarios. A later analysis defined each TCR beta chain by its CDR3 amino acid sequence plus V-gene family, and excluded reads lacking a unique V-gene family. To address suspected cross-contamination and a sequencing artifact, a later analysis removed 592 highly shared, low-generation-probability nucleotide sequences. For each public chain, a later analysis derived a clonal expansion index from normalized ranks of inferred template counts within each repertoire. Generation probabilities in a later analysis came from a VDJ recombination model fitted to out-of-frame rearrangements, and those results were checked against IGoR. Hypergeometric tests were used in a later analysis to score TCR-TCR, TCR-HLA and TCR-CMV co-occurrence, with a repertoire-size bias correction applied to the TCR pairs. To estimate false discovery rates, a later analysis permuted the HLA or CMV assignments 20 times. A later analysis grouped co-occurring TCRs with DBSCAN, adding TCRdist sequence similarity when clustering within HLA-allele-positive subsets. For co-occurrence clustering, repertoires with fewer than 30,000 or more than 120,000 public chains were excluded, along with five or six repertoires with anomalous nucleotide sharing. The clones in this table, taken by TCRdb from immuneACCESS, are in-frame only. Not every clone is retained; where verified, under half of the shortfall comes from an unresolved V gene, and the cause of the rest is unknown. That table gives V, J and clone size, and the DNA gave D and trimming. The table for this sample lists about 200,000 clones; 70% to 80% of them were counted only once. Approximately 0.39% of the sample goes to the ten largest clones.

This clone was recorded once. No cognate antigen has been identified for it. Within one base of it there is no much larger clone, and no base qualities were kept. The CDR3 starts with the cysteine, ends with the phenylalanine, and has 14 residues. Only the CDR3 part of the read is kept: 42 bases, read in frame from the first base. The germline V gene supplies CDR1 SGHVS and CDR2 FNYEAQ. V sheds 3 bases and J sheds 4 bases, leaving 10 bases between their ends. This clonotype was obtained from a male donor in good health and CMV-seropositive. Sequenced material: PBMCs. This chain joins TRBV7-6 to TRBJ2-1; a confident D gene designation cannot be given. CDR3 region: CASSFSDGYNEQFF. DNA sequence: TGTGCCAGCAGCTTCTCCGACGGGTACAATGAGCAGTTCTTC. The CDR3, completed at both ends by the reference TRBV7-6 and TRBJ2-1 genes, gives the full variable domain GAGVSQSPRYKVTKRGQDVALRCDPISGHVSLYWYRQALGQGPEFLTYFNYEAQQDKSGLPNDRFSAERPEGSISTLTIQRTEQRDSAMYRCASSFSDGYNEQFFGPGTRLTVL.